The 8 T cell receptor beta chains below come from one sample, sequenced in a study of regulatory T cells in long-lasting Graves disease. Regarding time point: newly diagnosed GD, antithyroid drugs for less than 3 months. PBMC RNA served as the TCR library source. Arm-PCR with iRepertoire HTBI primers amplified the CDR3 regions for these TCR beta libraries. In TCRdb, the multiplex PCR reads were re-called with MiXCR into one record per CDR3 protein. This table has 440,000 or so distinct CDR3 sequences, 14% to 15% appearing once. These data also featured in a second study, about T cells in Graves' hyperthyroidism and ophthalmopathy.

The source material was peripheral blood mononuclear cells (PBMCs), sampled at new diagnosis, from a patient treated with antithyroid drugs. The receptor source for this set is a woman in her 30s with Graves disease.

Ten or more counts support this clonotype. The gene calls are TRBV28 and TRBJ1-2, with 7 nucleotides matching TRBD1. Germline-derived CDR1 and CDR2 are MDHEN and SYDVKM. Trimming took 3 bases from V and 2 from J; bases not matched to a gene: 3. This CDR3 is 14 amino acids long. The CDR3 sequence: CASSFPTGNYGYTF. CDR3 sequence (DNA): TGTGCCAGCAGTTTCCCGACAGGGAACTATGGCTACACCTTC.

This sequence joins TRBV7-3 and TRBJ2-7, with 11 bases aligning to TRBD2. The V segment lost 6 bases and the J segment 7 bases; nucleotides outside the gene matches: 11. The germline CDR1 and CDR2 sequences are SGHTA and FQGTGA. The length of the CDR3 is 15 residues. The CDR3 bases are TGTGCCAGCAGTCCACTAGCGGGAGTAAGGAATGAGCAGTACTTC. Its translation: CASSPLAGVRNEQYF.

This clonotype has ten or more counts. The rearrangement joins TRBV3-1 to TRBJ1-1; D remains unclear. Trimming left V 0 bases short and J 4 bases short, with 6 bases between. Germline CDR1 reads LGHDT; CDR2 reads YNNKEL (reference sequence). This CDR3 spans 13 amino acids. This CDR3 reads CASSQESGTEAFF. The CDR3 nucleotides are TGTGCCAGCAGCCAAGAATCGGGCACTGAAGCTTTCTTT.

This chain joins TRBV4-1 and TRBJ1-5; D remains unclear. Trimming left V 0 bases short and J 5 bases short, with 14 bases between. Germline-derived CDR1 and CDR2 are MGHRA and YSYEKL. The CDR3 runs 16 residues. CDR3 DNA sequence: TGCGCCAGCAGCCAAGAACAACGGCAGCGTCATCAGCCCCAGCATTTT. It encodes CASSQEQRQRHQPQHF.

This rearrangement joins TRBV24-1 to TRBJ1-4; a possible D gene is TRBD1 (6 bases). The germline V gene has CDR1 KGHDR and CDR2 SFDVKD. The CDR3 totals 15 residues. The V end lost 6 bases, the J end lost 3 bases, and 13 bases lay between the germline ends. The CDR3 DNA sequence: TGTGCCACCAGTCAGGGGTCTGGTCCTAATGAAAAACTGTTTTTT. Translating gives CATSQGSGPNEKLFF.

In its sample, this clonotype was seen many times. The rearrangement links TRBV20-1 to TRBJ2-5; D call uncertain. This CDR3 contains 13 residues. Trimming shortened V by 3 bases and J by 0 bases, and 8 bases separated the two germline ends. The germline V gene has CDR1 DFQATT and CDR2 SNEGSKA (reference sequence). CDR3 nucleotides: TGCAGTGCTAGGGGCAGGAACCAAGAGACCCAGTACTTC. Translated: CSARGRNQETQYF.

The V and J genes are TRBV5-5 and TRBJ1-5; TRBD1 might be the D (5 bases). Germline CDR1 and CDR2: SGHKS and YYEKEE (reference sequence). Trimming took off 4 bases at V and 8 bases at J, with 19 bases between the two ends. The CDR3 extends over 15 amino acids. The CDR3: CASSQFTGSLEPQHF. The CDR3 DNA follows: TGTGCCAGCAGCCAATTCACAGGCAGCCTCGAGCCCCAGCATTTT.

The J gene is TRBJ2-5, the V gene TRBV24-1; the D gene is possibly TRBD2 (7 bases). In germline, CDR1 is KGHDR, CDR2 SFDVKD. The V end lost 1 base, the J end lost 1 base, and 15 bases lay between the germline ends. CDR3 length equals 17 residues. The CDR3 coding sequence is TGTGCCACCAGTGATTTAAGAGAGGGAGGGGGCCAAGAGACCCAGTACTTC. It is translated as CATSDLREGGGQETQYF.